A single T cell receptor (beta chain) is shown here with its context. The target antigen is unknown. The sample comes from a study of regulatory and conventional T cells in RAG deficiency. Overall study findings and caveats: In Omenn syndrome, Treg and Tconv repertoires overlapped >75%. In Omenn syndrome, sorted "Tregs" may be peripherally activated cells. Shannon entropy fell and Simpson indices rose in RAG-deficient patients.

Blood CD4+ CD25-low CD127-high conventional T cells supplied the genomic DNA template. Only in-frame clones appear in the TCRdb table, and some are missing; sequencing was by immunoSEQ multiplex PCR. In the table there are 22,000 or so clones, 85% to 95% of which are singletons. The CDR3 contains 13 residues. CDR1 and CDR2 from the germline V gene are SGHRS and YFSETQ. With 3 bases removed from V and 5 bases from J, the gap between germline ends came to 12 bases. These records were also assigned to another study, of regulatory T cells. Per that paper: Amplification used 52 TRBV primers and 13 TRBJ primers.

The chain is built from TRBV5-1 and TRBJ2-7, with unresolved D. The sequence came from a human donor in good health. Sequences were obtained from CD4+ T cells sorted from blood. CDR3 nucleotides: TGCGCCAGCAGCTCCCCGGTTGGCCACGAGCAGTACTTC. This gives the protein CASSSPVGHEQYF. The full variable domain, with the rest looked up from reference TRBV5-1 and TRBJ2-7, is KAGVTQTPRYLIKTRGQQVTLSCSPISGHRSVSWYQQTPGQGLQFLFEYFSETQRNKGNFPGRFSGRQFSNSRSEMNVSTLELGDSALYLCASSSPVGHEQYFGPGTRLTVT.